The present T cell receptor (beta chain) was sequenced within a study of T cell responses to AZD1222 COVID-19 vaccine. Study-level findings and limits: White British ancestry dominated among donors, who included more females, and clonal diversity was possibly underestimated.

This clone occurred once. As yet, its antigen is unknown. The assay was immunoSEQ multiplex PCR, and TCRdb's table has in-frame clones only and misses some. Among 20,000 to 30,000 clones listed, 87% were seen once. CDR3 length: 13 amino acids. Trimming at V came to 2 bases and at J to 15 bases, leaving 6 bases not matched to a gene. Germline CDR1 reads MNHNS; CDR2 reads SASEGT. The material sequenced was peripheral blood, taken 28 days after the second AZD1222 dose. The source is an adult who received the AZD1222 COVID-19 vaccine. The genes are TRBV6-1 and TRBJ2-3; 12 nucleotides line up with TRBD2. The CDR3 loop reads CASSERLAGAKYF. The CDR3 DNA follows: TGTGCCAGCAGTGAAAGACTAGCGGGGGCGAAATATTTT.